Listed below are T cell receptor beta chains from one sample, sequenced in a study of radiotherapy plus CTLA-4 blockade in lung cancer. Produced via immunoSEQ multiplex PCR; TCRdb's table is partial and in-frame only. Of tens of thousands of clones detected, approximately 86% appear once; the ten largest clones hold 16%. Sequences were derived from peripheral blood, sampled from a patient treated with radiotherapy plus ipilimumab. These receptor sequences come from a human donor with non-small cell lung cancer that progressed on radiotherapy plus ipilimumab. CDR3s include the opening cysteine and the closing phenylalanine or tryptophan. A D gene is named only where the DNA matches it firmly.

V,J,D,CDR3
TRBV28,TRBJ1-1,.,CASSLSQANTEAFF
TRBV7-8,TRBJ2-7,TRBD1,CASSSGTVYEQYF
TRBV18,TRBJ2-2,.,CASSLLEVTGELFF
TRBV6-5,TRBJ1-1,TRBD1,CASRKPGGSNTEAFF
TRBV19,TRBJ2-1,TRBD2,CASKWKGGLAHEQFF
TRBV28,TRBJ1-4,.,CASSLSPVGNEKLFF
TRBV19,TRBJ1-1,.,CASSRGTGLDTEAFF
TRBV14,TRBJ2-2,TRBD2,CTNERRFDRARTSGRVGELFF
TRBV7-9,TRBJ2-2,.,CASSLERGWELFF
TRBV29-1,TRBJ1-1,TRBD1,CSVSPTGIVGAFF
TRBV2,TRBJ1-4,TRBD1,CANGAGTGAEKLFF
TRBV30,TRBJ1-2,.,CAWSVFGRQNGYTF
TRBV20-1,TRBJ1-2,TRBD1,CRGGENYGYTF
TRBV5-8,TRBJ2-2,.,CASSYRQNTGELFF
TRBV2,TRBJ1-5,.,CASSEALGTGQPQHF
TRBV19,TRBJ1-2,.,CASSIDLGAIYGYTF
TRBV7-8,TRBJ2-5,TRBD2,CASPGLAGGETQYF
TRBV27,TRBJ2-1,TRBD2,CASSLGTAGLAGAFNEQFF
TRBV4-1,TRBJ1-2,.,CASSQNRNYGYTF
TRBV5-1,TRBJ2-2,TRBD2,CASSLVAGGTGELFF
TRBV27,TRBJ2-1,.,CASSLYTGRLSNEQFF
TRBV27,TRBJ2-7,.,CASSHDGTYEQYF
TRBV6-5,TRBJ2-7,TRBD2,CASTAHAGAYEQYF